This record looks at one T cell receptor beta chain sequence and its context. This sample stems from a study of control samples from healthy donors and cancer patients. The table came from immunoSEQ multiplex PCR; TCRdb's copy has only in-frame clones and leaves some out. The sample lists roughly 100,000 clones; 83% were seen once. Germline loops: CDR1 SGDLS, CDR2 YYNGEE. This CDR3 is 14 amino acids long. V shed 2 bases and J 4 bases; nucleotides not matched to a gene: 2. The clonotype was recovered from a woman in her fifties or sixties in good health. The sequenced sample was blood. The rearrangement links TRBV9 to TRBJ1-3; 8 bases map to TRBD1. The chain's CDR3 is CASSVRDRGNTIYF. Written as DNA, the CDR3 is TGTGCCAGCAGCGTCCGGGACAGGGGAAACACCATATATTTT.